These 16 T cell receptor beta chains originate from one sample sequenced in a study of shared clonotypes between healthy human individuals. Sequenced by immunoSEQ multiplex PCR; TCRdb stores in-frame clones only, minus some. The sample contains 2 million to 2.5 million clones, 90% to 95% of which appear only once. The specimen was naive CD4+ T cells sorted from blood. This sample's subset: CD45RA+ positively selected. These receptors were collected from a man younger than 30 in good health.

V usage is TRBV7-9 and J usage is TRBJ1-5; a weak D match, TRBD1 (5 bases). The CDR3 covers 14 residues. Between the trimmed V and J ends, which lost 5 bases and 7 bases, there was a span of 15 bases. The germline V gene has CDR1 SEHNR and CDR2 FQNEAQ (reference sequence). The CDR3 coding sequence is TGTGCCAGCAGCCCAACGAGGACAAACCAGCCCCAGCATTTT. Its translation is CASSPTRTNQPQHF.

This chain uses TRBV6-5 with TRBJ2-2; D call uncertain. Germline V gene lookup returns CDR1 MNHEY and CDR2 SVGAGI. The CDR3 covers 14 residues. With 6 bases removed from V and 0 bases from J, the gap between germline ends came to 8 bases. In DNA, the CDR3 is TGTGCCAGCAGGACGACCACGAACACCGGGGAGCTGTTTTTT. Amino acid sequence: CASRTTTNTGELFF.

The gene calls are TRBV5-4 and TRBJ2-1; 12 bases map to TRBD2. CDR1 is SGHNT, CDR2 YYREEE, per germline (reference sequence). This CDR3 has 16 amino acids. Trimming took 4 bases from V and 5 from J; bases not matched to a gene: 7. CDR3 loop: CASSTRTSGVHNEQFF. The CDR3 bases are TGTGCCAGCAGCACTCGGACTAGCGGGGTGCACAATGAGCAGTTCTTC. Full variable domain (outside the CDR3, taken from reference TRBV5-4 and TRBJ2-1): ETGVTQSPTHLIKTRGQQVTLRCSSQSGHNTVSWYQQALGQGPQFIFQYYREEENGRGNFPPRFSGLQFPNYSSELNVNALELDDSALYLCASSTRTSGVHNEQFFGPGTRLTVL.

The chain is built from TRBV5-1 and TRBJ2-7, with 9 bases matching TRBD1. CDR3 length equals 14 residues. From germline, CDR1 is SGHRS and CDR2 YFSETQ. V lost 2 bases, J lost 3 bases, and 3 bases stayed unmatched. CDR3 sequence reads: CASSFTGQGYEQYF. The CDR3 bases are TGCGCCAGCAGCTTCACGGGACAGGGCTACGAGCAGTACTTC.

This chain connects TRBV19 to TRBJ1-5; the D gene is possibly TRBD1 (5 bases). Between the trimmed V and J ends, which lost 5 bases and 4 bases, there was a span of 15 bases. CDR1 and CDR2 (germline): LNHDA, SQIVND (reference sequence). This CDR3 region has 15 residues. The CDR3 DNA sequence: TGTGCCAGTAGTGTTAATTGGACACCGAATCAGCCCCAGCATTTT. Translating gives CASSVNWTPNQPQHF.

J is TRBJ1-2 and V is TRBV28, with D tentatively TRBD1 (5 bases). This CDR3 contains 12 residues. CDR1 and CDR2 from the germline V gene are MDHEN and SYDVKM. Deletions cut 6 bases from V and 4 bases from J, with 9 bases between. This chain's CDR3 is CASSRELYGYTF. The CDR3 DNA is TGTGCCAGCAGCAGGGAGCTCTATGGCTACACCTTC.

V is TRBV30 and J is TRBJ1-1, with D unclear. The CDR3 is 13 residues long. Trimming removed 2 bases from V and 0 bases from J, with 7 bases in between. CDR1 is GTSNPN, CDR2 SVGIG, per germline (reference sequence). The CDR3 nucleotides read TGTGCCTGGAGTAGTACTTTGAACACTGAAGCTTTCTTT. It is translated as CAWSSTLNTEAFF. The full variable domain, with the rest looked up from reference TRBV30 and TRBJ1-1, is SQTIHQWPATLVQPVGSPLSLECTVEGTSNPNLYWYRQAAGRGLQLLFYSVGIGQISSEVPQNLSASRPQDRQFILSSKKLLLSDSGFYLCAWSSTLNTEAFFGQGTRLTVV.

This rearrangement joins TRBV11-2 to TRBJ1-1, with D uncertain. V lost 3 bases, J lost 1 base, and 6 bases lay in between. This CDR3 is 13 amino acids long. CDR1 and CDR2 (germline): SGHAT, FQNNGV. In DNA form, the CDR3 reads TGTGCCAGCAGCTTTGTAGCGAACACTGAAGCTTTCTTT. It specifies CASSFVANTEAFF.

A note on this clone: A much more abundant neighbour one base away suggests this may be a read error. Other DNA sequences from this sample encode an identical CDR3 as well. The rearrangement links TRBV2 to TRBJ1-1; D gene uncertain. The V gene's germline CDR1 is SNHLY and CDR2 FYNNEI. Trimming removed 5 bases at V and 1 base at J, with 2 bases between. The CDR3 is 11 amino acids. Written as DNA, the CDR3 is TGTGCCAGCAGTACGAACACTGAAGCTTTCTTT. Protein: CASSTNTEAFF.

The V gene is TRBV5-5, the J gene TRBJ2-7; maybe TRBD1 (5 bases). Per the germline V gene, CDR1 is SGHKS and CDR2 is YYEKEE (reference sequence). The CDR3 runs 13 residues. Trimming took off 5 bases at V and 5 bases at J, with 14 bases between the two ends. For the CDR3, the DNA is TGTGCCAGCAGAAAACGGTGGGGCCACGAGCAGTACTTC. Translation gives CASRKRWGHEQYF.

V is TRBV5-6 and J is TRBJ2-7; TRBD1 matches 7 bases. The V gene's germline CDR1 is SGHDT and CDR2 YYEEEE. The CDR3 is made up of 15 amino acids. J gave up 6 bases and V 2 bases, and 11 bases lay outside the gene matches. The CDR3 DNA follows: TGTGCCAGCAGCTTCGAGGGAAGGGGGCGCTTCGAGCAGTACTTC. It translates to CASSFEGRGRFEQYF.

The chain has TRBV10-2 and TRBJ2-3; D might be TRBD2 (6 bases). The CDR3 consists of 13 residues. Trimming shortened V by 6 bases and J by 2 bases, and 9 bases separated the two germline ends. Looked up from germline, CDR1 is WSHSY and CDR2 is SAAADI. CDR3 sequence (DNA): TGCGCCAGCAGCCGGGACTTCACAGATACGCAGTATTTT. Translation: CASSRDFTDTQYF.

Only one count was recorded for this clone. The chain couples TRBV7-9 to TRBJ1-4; weak D call: TRBD1 (5 bases). V was trimmed by 5 bases and J by 8 bases, leaving 15 bases between them. CDR3 length: 14 amino acids. The germline gives CDR1 SEHNR, CDR2 FQNEAQ (reference sequence). CDR3: CASSATGLGEKLFF. For the CDR3, the DNA is TGTGCCAGCAGCGCGACGGGACTCGGGGAAAAACTGTTTTTT. The full variable domain, with the rest looked up from reference TRBV7-9 and TRBJ1-4, is DTGVSQNPRHKITKRGQNVTFRCDPISEHNRLYWYRQTLGQGPEFLTYFQNEAQLEKSRLLSDRFSAERPKGSFSTLEIQRTEQGDSAMYLCASSATGLGEKLFFGSGTQLSVL.

Details on this clone: At the DNA level, this CDR3 is encoded by other sequences in the same sample as well. V is TRBV18 and J is TRBJ1-4; D perhaps matches TRBD1 (6 bases). The CDR3 runs to 15 residues. Germline V gene data show CDR1 as KGHSH and CDR2 as LQKENI. V was clipped by 3 bases and J by 7 bases, with 15 bases between them. The CDR3 protein is CASSPPGRGGEKLFF. CDR3 DNA: TGTGCCAGCTCACCCCCAGGCAGGGGCGGTGAAAAACTGTTTTTT.

The rearrangement joins TRBV5-4 to TRBJ2-5; 9 nucleotides match TRBD2. Looked up from germline, CDR1 is SGHNT and CDR2 is YYREEE (reference sequence). The CDR3 totals 14 residues. J gave up 4 bases and V 6 bases, and 7 bases lay outside the gene matches. The CDR3 protein is CASNIAGARETQYF. The CDR3 nucleotides are TGTGCCAGCAACATAGCGGGAGCTCGAGAGACCCAGTACTTC.

This rearrangement joins TRBV6-1 to TRBJ1-4; no firm D call. The CDR3 has 15 residues. Germline V gives CDR1 MNHNS, CDR2 SASEGT. The V and J ends lost 7 bases and 8 bases respectively, with 20 bases between them. The CDR3 DNA sequence: TGTGCCAGCAAGACGGGAGTAGGTAGTGGCGAAAAACTGTTTTTT. Its protein is CASKTGVGSGEKLFF.